This T cell receptor (beta chain) originates from a study of T-cell reconstitution after alpha-beta-depleted transplantation in children. Germline loops: CDR1 GTSNPN, CDR2 SVGIG (reference sequence). The CDR3 runs to 13 residues. The V end lost 1 base, the J end lost 9 bases, and 13 bases lay between the germline ends. Unique molecular identifiers were used in preparing the TCRbeta library. TCRdb passed the PCR reads through MiXCR, listing each CDR3 protein once. The sample has some 500,000 distinct CDR3 sequences, 32% seen once. The sequence derives from a human donor who donated a stem cell graft to a child with aplastic anemia. This chain joins TRBV30 and TRBJ2-1, with D perhaps matching TRBD2 (7 bases). This sample comprised PBMCs from the stem cell graft donor, obtained from the stem cell graft. CDR3 region: CAWSGRGGGEQFF. The CDR3 nucleotides read TGTGCCTGGAGTGGAAGGGGGGGCGGTGAGCAGTTCTTC.